These T cell receptor beta chains were read from a single sample in a study of cytomegalovirus exposure and HLA in healthy donors. Repertoires were generated with immunoSEQ multiplex PCR, while TCRdb's copy carries only in-frame clones and drops some. The top ten clones hold less than 2% of a sample with over 200,000 clones, 75% to 80% of them seen once. Sequencing was carried out using PBMCs. The receptors originated from a male donor in good health and CMV-seronegative. The CDR3 runs from the conserved cysteine through the conserved F or W. Fields, in order: V gene, J gene, clone size, D gene, CDR3 length, CDR3 DNA, CDR3 protein. The D gene is left open where the match is weak. The listing skips clone size in some rows; elsewhere it reads once, few, many or a size class.

TRBV2	TRBJ1-4	once	TRBD1	16	TGTGCCAGCAGTCTTACAGGGGTTGCAACTAATGAAAAACTGTTTTTT	CASSLTGVATNEKLFF
TRBV7-8	TRBJ1-3	.	.	15	TGTGCCAGCAGCTTAGGCACTCCCTCTGGAAACACCATATATTTT	CASSLGTPSGNTIYF
TRBV9	TRBJ1-2	.	.	16	TGTGCCAGCAGCGTTTTCACAGGGCCCCGGCAATCGGGCTACACCTTC	CASSVFTGPRQSGYTF
TRBV11-2	TRBJ2-3	.	.	12	TGTGCCAGCAGACTAGTCTCAGATACGCAGTATTTT	CASRLVSDTQYF
TRBV6-1	TRBJ1-2	.	TRBD1	14	TGTGCCAGCAGCCGGACAGGGGCTAGGGATGGCTACACCTTC	CASSRTGARDGYTF
TRBV7-9	TRBJ2-1	.	TRBD1	15	TGTGCCAGCAGCCTGTCCGGGACAGAATACAATGAGCAGTTCTTC	CASSLSGTEYNEQFF
TRBV27	TRBJ1-4	.	.	18	TGTGCCAGCAGTTCCGGACCGCGGGGCTTTACAACTAATGAAAAACTGTTTTTT	CASSSGPRGFTTNEKLFF
TRBV12-1	TRBJ2-5	.	.	16	TGTGCCAGCAGCTTTGAGGCTAGCGACTACCAAGAGACCCAGTACTTC	CASSFEASDYQETQYF
TRBV18	TRBJ1-1	.	.	15	TGTGCCAGCTCACCATCCGTAACAGGGAACACTGAAGCTTTCTTT	CASSPSVTGNTEAFF
TRBV5-4	TRBJ1-5	few	.	17	TGTGCCAGCAGCGTAGGTGGTCTAGGCCCTGGCAATCAGCCCCAGCATTTT	CASSVGGLGPGNQPQHF
TRBV7-6	TRBJ2-1	.	TRBD2	16	TGTGCCAGCAGCTCGACTCGGACTAGCGGGAGGAATGAGCAGTTCTTC	CASSSTRTSGRNEQFF
TRBV7-9	TRBJ1-6	.	TRBD1	16	TGTGCCAGCAGCAAAGACAGGGTGCGCGTCAATTCACCCCTCCACTTT	CASSKDRVRVNSPLHF
TRBV6-5	TRBJ1-4	.	TRBD1	14	TGTGCCAGCAGTACGGGACAGGGAGGAGAAAAACTGTTTTTT	CASSTGQGGEKLFF
TRBV7-9	TRBJ1-1	.	.	16	TGTGCCAGCAGCTTAGCGCTGGCCCTTCGGAACACTGAAGCTTTCTTT	CASSLALALRNTEAFF
TRBV19	TRBJ2-7	.	TRBD1	17	TGTGCCAGTAGTACGCGACTCCGCGGGGACAGGGGCAGGGAGCAGTACTTC	CASSTRLRGDRGREQYF
TRBV29-1	TRBJ2-7	.	TRBD1	14	TGCAGCGTTGAGAACAGGGGGAGTACCTACGAGCAGTACTTC	CSVENRGSTYEQYF
TRBV6-1	TRBJ2-3	.	TRBD2	15	TGTGCCAGCAGTGAAAGCCCTAGCGGGACGGATACGCAGTATTTT	CASSESPSGTDTQYF
TRBV4-1	TRBJ2-7	.	.	16	TGCGCCAGCAGCTACTTGCCAGGGTCTTTGCCCTACGAGCAGTACTTC	CASSYLPGSLPYEQYF
TRBV7-9	TRBJ1-1	few	TRBD1	15	TGTGCCAGCAGCTCCGGGACAGGGGGAGAACATGTGGCTTTCTTT	CASSSGTGGEHVAFF
TRBV6-4	TRBJ1-1	.	.	13	TGTGCCAGCAGCTTCGACAGGAACACTGAAGCTTTCTTT	CASSFDRNTEAFF
TRBV18	TRBJ1-6	.	.	15	TGTGCCAGCTCACCACCAGGGAGGGACCATTCACCCCTCCACTTT	CASSPPGRDHSPLHF
TRBV19	TRBJ1-2	.	TRBD1	14	TGTGCCAGTAGGGACAGGGGGCGGAAGGATGGCTACACCTTC	CASRDRGRKDGYTF
TRBV4-3	TRBJ1-4	.	TRBD1	14	TGCGCCAGCAGCCTTCGACAGGGTGATGAAAAACTGTTTTTT	CASSLRQGDEKLFF
TRBV19	TRBJ1-2	.	TRBD1	14	TGTGCCAGTAGTACCCCGACAGGGGGCTATGGCTACACCTTC	CASSTPTGGYGYTF
TRBV19	TRBJ2-7	.	.	13	TGTGCCAGTAGGACCACAGGGAACTACGAGCAGTACTTC	CASRTTGNYEQYF
TRBV7-8	TRBJ2-7	.	.	15	TGTGCCAGCAGCTTAGCAGGCAGGCCTGCCTACGAGCAGTACTTC	CASSLAGRPAYEQYF
TRBV6-1	TRBJ2-7	.	.	14	TGTGCCAGCAGTGGAACAGGTCACTCCTACGAGCAGTACTTC	CASSGTGHSYEQYF
TRBV7-2	TRBJ1-4	.	TRBD1	15	TGTGCCAGCAGCCCCCGGACAGGGGGGCGTGAAAAACTGTTTTTT	CASSPRTGGREKLFF
TRBV7-2	TRBJ2-7	few	.	15	TGTGCCAGCAGCTTAGTCGGCGGGCTTTCCTACGAGCAGTACTTC	CASSLVGGLSYEQYF
TRBV5-1	TRBJ1-1	.	.	17	TGCGCCAGCAGCTTGAGGGCCGACAGGTCTAGGAACACTGAAGCTTTCTTT	CASSLRADRSRNTEAFF
TRBV7-9	TRBJ2-1	.	TRBD1	16	TGTGCCAGCACTCCCTCGGGACAGGGGGTCTACAATGAGCAGTTCTTC	CASTPSGQGVYNEQFF
TRBV30	TRBJ1-2	.	.	13	TGTGCCTGGAGTGTAGAGGCTAACTATGGCTACACCTTC	CAWSVEANYGYTF
TRBV7-8	TRBJ2-1	.	TRBD2	21	TGTGCCAGCAGCTTAGCGGGATCAGGGAGGCTAGCGGGAGCCCGTGGGAATGAGCAGTTCTTC	CASSLAGSGRLAGARGNEQFF
TRBV4-2	TRBJ2-7	once	.	13	TGTGCCAGCAGCCAAGGGCAGAACTACGAGCAGTACTTC	CASSQGQNYEQYF
TRBV7-9	TRBJ2-1	.	TRBD1	14	TGTGCCACCCTTGGGGACAGCTTTTACAATGAGCAGTTCTTC	CATLGDSFYNEQFF
TRBV7-9	TRBJ2-7	once	.	14	TGTGCCAGCAGTTTCACAGGGCTGGTCTACGAGCAGTACTTC	CASSFTGLVYEQYF
TRBV5-1	TRBJ2-7	.	.	15	TGCGCCAGCAGCTTGGATTCGGGGATCTCCTACGAGCAGTACTTC	CASSLDSGISYEQYF
TRBV6-6	TRBJ1-5	.	TRBD1	16	TGTGCCAGCAGGAGCGGGGACAGGGTTGGCAATCAGCCCCAGCATTTT	CASRSGDRVGNQPQHF
TRBV28	TRBJ2-5	.	.	12	TGTGCCAGCAGTTCCCGAGTGGAGACCCAGTACTTC	CASSSRVETQYF
TRBV28	TRBJ2-7	.	TRBD1	14	TGTGCCAGCAGTTTGACAGGGATATCCTACGAGCAGTACTTC	CASSLTGISYEQYF
TRBV7-3	TRBJ2-3	.	.	15	TGTGCCAGCAGCTTAAGGTCGAGGCTTTGGGATACGCAGTATTTT	CASSLRSRLWDTQYF
TRBV5-4	TRBJ2-2	.	TRBD1	17	TGTGCCAGCAGCTCCTACAGGGGGCAGTCTGGGGCCGGGGAGCTGTTTTTT	CASSSYRGQSGAGELFF
TRBV4-2	TRBJ2-3	.	.	15	TGTGCCAGCAGCCAAGTGGACTTAGCGGAAGATACGCAGTATTTT	CASSQVDLAEDTQYF
TRBV27	TRBJ1-6	.	.	14	TGTGCCAGCGCCTTAATTGGGGCGGATTCACCCCTCCACTTT	CASALIGADSPLHF
TRBV27	TRBJ1-2	.	TRBD1	16	TGTGCCAGCAGTATCGACAGGGGGATGGGGGACTATGGCTGCACCTTC	CASSIDRGMGDYGCTF
TRBV9	TRBJ1-1	.	.	14	TGTGCCAGCAGCGTCGGACAGCCCTCAGGTGAAGCTTTCTTT	CASSVGQPSGEAFF
TRBV6-6	TRBJ1-5	.	TRBD1	14	TGTGCCAGCACCTGGGGGCAGGGGGGTCAGCCCCAGCATTTT	CASTWGQGGQPQHF